This is a list of T cell receptor beta chains from one sample in a study of blood T cells in healthy people across ages. TCRdb ran MiXCR on the 5' RACE reads and lists one entry per CDR3 protein. The table records more than 1 million distinct CDR3 sequences, more than 40% of them present only once. Specimen: blood. All receptors come from a woman aged 60-75 years in good health. Each CDR3 is given with its conserved first and last residue. The D gene is left open where the match is weak. Rows may omit the clone size; those that give it use once, few, many or a size class.

d_call	clone_size	v_call	j_call	cdr3_aa	cdr3_nt
TRBD2	NA	TRBV7-3	TRBJ2-1	CASSDISGRAADEQFF	TGTGCCAGCAGCGATATTAGCGGGAGGGCCGCGGATGAGCAGTTCTTC
TRBD1	NA	TRBV9	TRBJ2-7	CASSVAPGGDEQYF	TGTGCCAGCAGCGTAGCTCCAGGGGGCGACGAGCAGTACTTC
NA	few	TRBV3-1	TRBJ2-7	CASSRSFGGYEQYF	TGTGCCAGCAGCCGATCATTCGGAGGCTACGAGCAGTACTTC
NA	few	TRBV7-9	TRBJ2-7	CASSLGGSSTYEQYF	TGTGCCAGCAGCTTAGGCGGCAGTTCGACCTACGAGCAGTACTTC
NA	NA	TRBV27	TRBJ1-1	CASSLSTGRDTEAFF	TGTGCCAGCAGTTTATCGACAGGAAGGGACACTGAAGCTTTCTTT
TRBD1	NA	TRBV25-1	TRBJ1-2	CASSSGGPTYGYTF	TGTGCCAGCAGTTCAGGGGGCCCCACATATGGCTACACCTTC
TRBD2	NA	TRBV6-2/TRBV6-3	TRBJ2-2	CASSYLAGLNTGELFF	TGTGCCAGCAGTTACCTAGCGGGCCTCAACACCGGGGAGCTGTTTTTT
NA	NA	TRBV6-2/TRBV6-3	TRBJ1-2	CASTPFRQPHYGYTF	TGTGCCAGCACCCCTTTTCGGCAGCCTCATTATGGCTACACCTTC
NA	NA	TRBV5-1	TRBJ2-7	CASSRLRDSSYEQYF	TGCGCCAGCAGCCGACTCCGGGACTCCTCCTACGAGCAGTACTTC
TRBD2	few	TRBV18	TRBJ2-3	CASSSRLADTGTDTQYF	TGTGCCAGCTCATCGCGGCTAGCGGACACGGGCACAGATACGCAGTATTTT
NA	NA	TRBV7-6	TRBJ2-4	CASSFRRAEPHEQYF	TGTGCCAGCAGCTTTAGGAGGGCGGAACCCCATGAGCAGTACTTC
TRBD2	NA	TRBV29-1	TRBJ2-5	CSVEQDGRGETQYF	TGCAGCGTTGAGCAAGATGGGAGGGGAGAGACCCAGTACTTC
NA	NA	TRBV7-2	TRBJ2-3	CASSLRHPTDTQYF	TGTGCCAGCAGCTTGAGACACCCCACAGATACGCAGTATTTT
TRBD1	NA	TRBV5-1	TRBJ1-2	CASSLPTGEYGYTF	TGCGCCAGCAGCCTACCTACAGGGGAGTATGGCTACACCTTC
TRBD1	NA	TRBV10-1	TRBJ2-7	CASSTGDHEQYF	TGCGCCAGCAGCACAGGGGACCACGAGCAGTACTTC
NA	NA	TRBV7-9	TRBJ2-2	CASSLGRDTNTGELFF	TGTGCCAGCAGCTTAGGACGGGATACGAACACCGGGGAGCTGTTTTTT
NA	NA	TRBV5-1	TRBJ2-1	CASSRGGGVKYNEQFF	TGCGCCAGCAGCCGTGGGGGCGGAGTGAAATACAATGAGCAGTTCTTC
NA	NA	TRBV6-1	TRBJ2-3	CASSEATAYTQYF	TGTGCCAGCAGTGAAGCGACAGCCTATACGCAGTATTTT
TRBD2	NA	TRBV13	TRBJ2-5	CASSLELGTSLGQETQYF	TGTGCCAGCAGCCTGGAGTTGGGGACTAGCTTAGGCCAAGAGACCCAGTACTTC
TRBD1	few	TRBV28	TRBJ2-6	CASSLLGQGSNVLTF	TGTGCCAGCAGTTTACTGGGACAGGGTTCCAACGTCCTGACTTTC
NA	NA	TRBV20-1	TRBJ1-5	CSAAQGNNQPQHF	TGCAGTGCGGCACAGGGCAACAATCAGCCCCAGCATTTT
NA	few	TRBV27	TRBJ2-7	CASSLRGIANPYEQYF	TGTGCCAGCAGCTTACGGGGGATAGCCAACCCCTACGAGCAGTACTTC
NA	NA	TRBV5-1	TRBJ2-3	CASRDASTDTQYF	TGCGCCAGCAGGGATGCTAGCACAGATACGCAGTATTTT
NA	NA	TRBV4-1	TRBJ2-1	CASSFRAGKVGNEQFF	TGCGCCAGCAGCTTTCGGGCGGGAAAGGTCGGAAATGAGCAGTTCTTC
TRBD2	NA	TRBV9	TRBJ2-7	CASSVGAGGTSEQYF	TGTGCCAGCAGCGTGGGAGCGGGAGGGACCTCCGAGCAGTACTTC
TRBD1	few	TRBV4-1	TRBJ2-7	CASSLETGTGGYEQYF	TGCGCCAGCAGTCTTGAAACCGGGACAGGGGGCTACGAGCAGTACTTC
NA	few	TRBV5-1	TRBJ2-5	CASSTDLQETQYF	TGCGCCAGCAGCACTGACCTGCAAGAGACCCAGTACTTC
NA	NA	TRBV5-1	TRBJ2-5	CASSSQNDMETQYF	TGCGCCAGCAGCTCACAAAACGACATGGAGACCCAGTACTTC
TRBD2	NA	TRBV7-6	TRBJ2-7	CASSLGLAADNEQYF	TGTGCCAGCAGCCTCGGACTAGCTGCAGACAATGAGCAGTACTTC
TRBD2	NA	TRBV4-2	TRBJ2-7	CANSPYNSGGLYEQYF	TGTGCCAACAGCCCGTATAATAGCGGGGGTCTCTACGAGCAGTACTTC
TRBD2	few	TRBV10-3	TRBJ2-3	CAITPGLAGVDTQYF	TGTGCCATCACCCCTGGACTAGCGGGAGTTGATACGCAGTATTTT
NA	few	TRBV6-1	TRBJ2-7	CASSSRGTKHLYEQYF	TGTGCCAGCAGTTCGCGCGGGACCAAGCACCTATACGAGCAGTACTTC
TRBD2	few	TRBV11-1	TRBJ2-7	CASSILLAGTLSEQYF	TGTGCCAGCAGCATATTATTAGCGGGAACTTTAAGCGAGCAGTACTTC
TRBD2	NA	TRBV5-1	TRBJ2-1	CASSLEHFSGRAAEQFF	TGCGCCAGCAGCTTGGAACATTTTAGCGGGAGGGCCGCTGAGCAGTTCTTC
TRBD1	NA	TRBV10-2	TRBJ1-1	CATTDRKNTEAFF	TGCGCCACCACGGACAGGAAGAACACTGAAGCTTTCTTT
NA	NA	TRBV18	TRBJ2-5	CASSPLRGQETQYF	TGTGCCAGCTCACCCCTTCGCGGACAGGAGACCCAGTACTTC
NA	NA	TRBV12-3/TRBV12-4	TRBJ1-2	CASSLERVDGYTF	TGTGCCAGCAGTTTGGAAAGGGTTGATGGCTACACCTTC
NA	NA	TRBV20-1	TRBJ2-5	CSARVGRIQETQYF	TGCAGTGCTAGAGTGGGGCGGATTCAAGAGACCCAGTACTTC
NA	few	TRBV4-1	TRBJ2-1	CASSQGVTRPFF	TGCGCCAGCAGCCAAGGGGTTACTCGCCCGTTCTTC
NA	NA	TRBV27	TRBJ1-1	CASSLLSSTEAFF	TGTGCCAGCAGCCTCCTATCGAGCACTGAAGCTTTCTTT
NA	few	TRBV6-5	TRBJ1-2	CASSSRFRGYGYTF	TGTGCCAGCAGTTCACGGTTTCGGGGGTATGGCTACACCTTC
NA	NA	TRBV4-2	TRBJ2-7	CASSQVPGTDYEQYF	TGTGCCAGCAGCCAAGTTCCAGGGACCGATTACGAGCAGTACTTC
NA	NA	TRBV27	TRBJ2-1	CASTRAGSEQFF	TGTGCCAGCACAAGGGCAGGGTCCGAGCAGTTCTTC
NA	many	TRBV9	TRBJ2-3	CASSVEGRETDTQYF	TGTGCCAGCAGCGTAGAGGGCAGGGAGACAGATACGCAGTATTTT
NA	few	TRBV29-1	TRBJ2-7	CSVEIPGSLSYEQYF	TGCAGCGTTGAAATCCCAGGGTCCCTTTCCTACGAGCAGTACTTC
NA	NA	TRBV7-2	TRBJ1-2	CASSLVGGTRNYGYTF	TGTGCCAGCAGCTTAGTAGGGGGGACAAGAAACTATGGCTACACCTTC
NA	NA	TRBV7-2	TRBJ2-1	CARSLRSAGLARGNEQFF	TGTGCCCGCAGCTTAAGGTCGGCGGGTCTAGCTCGGGGCAACGAGCAGTTCTTC
NA	NA	TRBV20-1	TRBJ2-3	CSARVSAGRSDTQYF	TGCAGTGCTAGAGTCTCGGCGGGCCGCTCGGATACGCAGTATTTT
NA	NA	TRBV5-1	TRBJ2-3	CASSLATGGPRWGDTQYF	TGCGCCAGCAGCTTGGCCACCGGAGGCCCCAGGTGGGGCGATACGCAGTATTTT
NA	few	TRBV12-3/TRBV12-4	TRBJ1-2	CASSLSASDYTF	TGTGCCAGCAGTTTAAGTGCTTCTGACTACACCTTC
NA	few	TRBV6-2/TRBV6-3	TRBJ2-5	CASRPIGVGQETQYF	TGTGCCAGCAGGCCCATCGGGGTAGGTCAAGAGACCCAGTACTTC
NA	many	TRBV2	TRBJ2-1	CASSVRRVTYNEQFF	TGTGCCAGCAGTGTCCGCAGGGTAACCTACAATGAGCAGTTCTTC
NA	NA	TRBV2	TRBJ1-2	CASTLDRGAEGGYTF	TGTGCCAGCACCCTGGATCGGGGGGCAGAGGGAGGCTACACCTTC
NA	few	TRBV6-5	TRBJ1-2	CASSYSGRGYTF	TGTGCCAGCAGTTACTCCGGCAGAGGCTACACCTTC